The 19 T cell receptor beta chains given below trace back to one sample, sequenced in a study of blood T cell repertoires in COVID-19. The method was immunoSEQ multiplex PCR; TCRdb's version includes in-frame clones alone and lacks a portion of them. In the table there are fewer than 250,000 clones, 88% of which are singletons. Sequencing used peripheral blood. The source of these receptors is a human donor in a cohort sampled during active COVID-19.

This chain connects TRBV3-1 (or the pseudogene TRBV3-2) to TRBJ2-3; 8 bases match TRBD1. This CDR3 contains 15 residues. Germline V gene data show CDR1 as LGHDT and CDR2 as YNNKEL (reference sequence). V lost 4 bases and J lost 5; bases outside the gene matches: 8. The CDR3 loop reads CASSLRTGRGDTQYF. Written as DNA, the CDR3 is TGTGCCAGCAGCCTAAGGACAGGGCGTGGAGATACGCAGTATTTT.

This clone was seen only once. The chain joins TRBV6-2 or TRBV6-3 to TRBJ1-2; TRBD1 matches at 7 bases. The ends lost 0 bases at V and 10 bases at J; junction bases unmatched: 2. The CDR3 length is 12 residues. In germline, CDR1 is MNHEY, CDR2 SVGEGT. The DNA for the CDR3 is TGTGCCAGCAGTTACTCGAAGGGGGCCTACACCTTC. Residues: CASSYSKGAYTF.

This rearrangement joins TRBV5-6 to TRBJ1-2, with D unclear. CDR1 and CDR2 from the germline V gene are SGHDT and YYEEEE. This CDR3 has 14 residues. Trimming removed 0 bases at V and 5 bases at J, with 11 bases between. This CDR3 reads CASSLDTGSYGYTF. DNA of the CDR3: TGTGCCAGCAGCTTGGATACGGGGTCTTATGGCTACACCTTC.

This sequence joins TRBV10-3 and TRBJ1-2, with D unresolved. With 7 bases removed from V and 8 bases from J, the gap between germline ends came to 14 bases. Per the germline V gene, CDR1 is ENHRY and CDR2 is SYGVKD. The CDR3 runs to 12 residues. The CDR3 region has the DNA TGTGCCATCACCCGCTCCAGAGGGGGCTACACCTTC. As protein: CAITRSRGGYTF.

The chain recombines TRBV2 with TRBJ2-2, with 8 positions matching TRBD1. This CDR3 region has 12 residues. The junction had 4 bases not matched to a gene; V was cut back by 8 bases and J by 8 bases. CDR1 is SNHLY and CDR2 is FYNNEI in the germline V gene. The chain's CDR3 is CASSGGGGELFF. CDR3 DNA: TGTGCCAGCTCAGGGGGCGGGGGGGAGCTGTTTTTT. Complete variable domain (other parts from reference TRBV2 and TRBJ2-2): EPEVTQTPSHQVTQMGQEVILRCVPISNHLYFYWYRQILGQKVEFLVSFYNNEISEKSEIFDDQFSVERPDGSNFTLKIRSTKLEDSAMYFCASSGGGGELFFGEGSRLTVL.

The rearrangement uses TRBV10-3 and TRBJ1-2, with no clear D. The V and J ends lost 4 bases and 2 bases respectively, with 5 bases between them. The CDR3 spans 12 residues. Per the germline V gene, CDR1 is ENHRY and CDR2 is SYGVKD. The DNA of the CDR3 is TGTGCCATCAGTGTACAGAACTATGGCTACACCTTC. Translating gives CAISVQNYGYTF.

V usage is TRBV24-1 and J usage is TRBJ2-1, with TRBD2 as a possible D gene (7 bases). The CDR3 extends over 16 amino acids. Trimming shortened V by 5 bases and J by 0 bases, and 13 bases separated the two germline ends. Looked up from germline, CDR1 is KGHDR and CDR2 is SFDVKD. CDR3 nucleotides: TGTGCCACCAGTGCACGCGGGGGCCTCTCCTACAATGAGCAGTTCTTC. Amino acids: CATSARGGLSYNEQFF.

V and J are TRBV4-3 and TRBJ2-2; a possible D gene is TRBD2 (6 bases). This CDR3 has 16 residues. The V end lost 3 bases, the J end lost 3 bases, and 14 bases lay between the germline ends. Germline lookup yields CDR1 LGHNA and CDR2 YSLEER. The CDR3 loop is CASSQAPRRDTGELFF. In nucleotides, the CDR3 is TGCGCCAGCAGCCAGGCTCCCCGGAGGGACACCGGGGAGCTGTTTTTT.

The chain couples TRBV7-2 to TRBJ2-7; D is possibly TRBD1 (5 bases). Trimming pared 5 bases from V and 7 bases from J, leaving 21 bases between. The germline gives CDR1 SGHTA, CDR2 FQGNSA. This CDR3 is built from 15 residues. CDR3 amino acids: CASSPSRQTPWEQYF. Here the CDR3 DNA reads TGTGCCAGCAGCCCATCCCGACAGACCCCCTGGGAGCAGTACTTC.

The chain links TRBV19 to TRBJ1-2; D remains unclear. CDR3 length: 16 amino acids. The germline CDR1 and CDR2 sequences are LNHDA and SQIVND (reference sequence). V dropped 1 base and J dropped 8 bases, with 20 bases sitting between them. In nucleotides, the CDR3 is TGTGCCAGTAGTATAGTCAATCGGCGGTCCTCTGGAGGCTACACCTTC. It encodes CASSIVNRRSSGGYTF.

The rearrangement uses TRBV19 and TRBJ2-5, with 10 bases that match TRBD1. The CDR3 contains 14 residues. The V and J ends lost 7 bases and 4 bases, in that order; junction bases with no gene match: 6. CDR1 is LNHDA, CDR2 SQIVND, per germline (reference sequence). The CDR3: CASKRDRGRETQYF. CDR3 nucleotide sequence: TGTGCCAGTAAACGGGACAGGGGACGAGAGACCCAGTACTTC.

This clone was seen once. The chain links TRBV7-2 to TRBJ2-7, with a tentative D call TRBD2 (6 bases). CDR3 length: 13 residues. Germline V gives CDR1 SGHTA, CDR2 FQGNSA. V lost 5 bases to trimming and J lost 3 bases, with 11 bases between them. The CDR3 coding sequence is TGTGCCAGCAGCGTAGTAGCGGACTACGAGCAGTACTTC. This codes for CASSVVADYEQYF.

Here the CDR3 reads CASSLGAGESEKLFF. The CDR3 nucleotides read TGTGCCAGCAGCTTGGGTGCGGGCGAGAGTGAAAAACTGTTTTTT. V usage is TRBV5-8 and J usage is TRBJ1-4; unclear D gene. The CDR3 has 15 amino acids. In germline, CDR1 is SGHTS, CDR2 YDEGEE. V lost 0 bases to trimming and J lost 7 bases, with 13 bases between them.

In its sample, this clone was seen a few times. V gene TRBV30 combines with J gene TRBJ1-3; D remains ambiguous. The CDR3 runs 14 residues. The V gene lost 4 bases and the J gene lost 3 bases, with 13 bases spanning the gap. Germline V gives CDR1 GTSNPN, CDR2 SVGIG (reference sequence). CDR3 residues: CAWIRPSFGNTIYF. CDR3 sequence (DNA): TGTGCCTGGATCAGGCCCTCCTTTGGAAACACCATATATTTT.

V is TRBV19 and J is TRBJ2-1; D gene ambiguous. V gave up 3 bases and J gave up 7 bases, with 13 bases separating them. The CDR3 is 14 residues long. Germline values: CDR1 LNHDA, CDR2 SQIVND (reference sequence). The CDR3 region has the DNA TGTGCCAGTAGTATTGTATCTAAAACGAATGAGCAGTTCTTC. It yields the protein CASSIVSKTNEQFF.

The J gene is TRBJ1-5, the V gene TRBV4-1, with 7 bases that match TRBD1. J was trimmed by 7 bases and V by 4 bases; bases with no gene match: 13. The CDR3 sequence is 16 residues long. From germline, CDR1 is MGHRA and CDR2 YSYEKL. The CDR3 nucleotides are TGCGCCAGCAGCCGCCCATGGGAACAGGGGCTGCAGCCCCAGCATTTT. Its translation: CASSRPWEQGLQPQHF.

The J gene is TRBJ1-2, the V gene TRBV7-2; 9 bases are shared with TRBD1. The CDR3 covers 14 residues. Trimming at V came to 4 bases and at J to 5 bases, leaving 5 bases not matched to a gene. Looked up from germline, CDR1 is SGHTA and CDR2 is FQGNSA. DNA for the CDR3: TGTGCCAGCAGCTGGGACAGGGCGGATTATGGCTACACCTTC. This translates into CASSWDRADYGYTF.

V is TRBV15 and J is TRBJ1-1, with 7 nucleotides matching TRBD1. Germline lookup yields CDR1 LNHNV and CDR2 YYDKDF (reference sequence). The trim removed 0 bases at V and 4 bases at J, leaving 8 bases unmatched. The CDR3 is made up of 16 amino acids. The CDR3 nucleotides read TGTGCCACCAGCAGAGAGGCCGGGACAGTCAGCACTGAAGCTTTCTTT. It translates to CATSREAGTVSTEAFF.

V usage is TRBV19 and J usage is TRBJ2-7; tentatively, D is TRBD1 (6 bases). CDR1 and CDR2 (germline): LNHDA, SQIVND (reference sequence). CDR3 length: 14 amino acids. CDR3 DNA: TGTGCTGAGACCACGGACAGACGGCGTAGGGAGCAGTACTTC. Translating it yields CAETTDRRRREQYF.